Below, 31 T cell receptor beta chains from the same sample are listed, as sequenced in a study of read filtering for tumor transcriptome and immune sequencing. The library was built from around 380 ng RNA with molecular barcoded adaptors for alpha/delta and beta/gamma chains. TCRdb re-derived calls from the reads in MiXCR, one entry per CDR3 protein. The sample shows more than 100,000 distinct CDR3 sequences, 13% of them seen only once. Sequenced sample: a population of CD138-negative cells sorted from bone marrow. The receptors derive from a donor at least 40 years old with multiple myeloma.

This clonotype was seen many times. The chain couples TRBV12-5 to TRBJ2-1; TRBD2 is a possible D gene (6 bases). The germline CDR1 and CDR2 sequences are LGHNT and FRNRAP. Trimming took off 0 bases at V and 10 bases at J, with 13 bases between the two ends. This CDR3 spans 14 amino acids. The chain's CDR3 is CASGLVPGRQEQFF. The DNA for the CDR3 is TGTGCTAGTGGTTTGGTACCTGGGAGGCAGGAGCAGTTCTTC.

The table lists this clonotype with many counts. This chain connects TRBV12-3 or TRBV12-4 to TRBJ2-3, with D unclear. V was pared by 2 bases and J by 0 bases, with 3 bases between. The CDR3 runs to 13 residues. The CDR3, as DNA: TGTGCCAGCAGTTTATACAGCACAGATACGCAGTATTTT. The encoded protein is CASSLYSTDTQYF.

To note about this clonotype: This clone may be a read error of a much larger clone one base away. V is TRBV5-1 and J is TRBJ2-3; weak D call: TRBD1 (6 bases). Germline CDR1 is SGHRS and CDR2 is YFSETQ. There are 15 residues in the CDR3. CDR3 sequence: CAGSRGTSSTDTQYF. In DNA, the CDR3 is TGCGCCGGCAGCAGAGGGACATCGAGCACAGATACGCAGTATTTT.

This clonotype was seen ten or more times. The rearrangement links TRBV24-1 to TRBJ2-1; D might be TRBD2 (6 bases). Germline V gene data show CDR1 as KGHDR and CDR2 as SFDVKD. V lost 4 bases to trimming and J lost 0 bases, with 9 bases between them. CDR3 length: 15 amino acids. The CDR3 protein is CATSEGGFSYNEQFF. CDR3 DNA sequence: TGTGCCACCAGTGAGGGGGGATTCTCCTACAATGAGCAGTTCTTC.

The table lists this clonotype with many counts. The junction shows a germline mismatch at one end, possibly a read error. The V and J genes are TRBV2 and TRBJ2-5; 11 nucleotides agree with TRBD2. This CDR3 has 17 amino acids. Germline-derived CDR1 and CDR2 are SNHLY and FYNNEI. The CDR3 loop is CASREGTSGQYQETQYF. The CDR3 bases are TGTGCCAGCAGGGAAGGGACTAGCGGACAGTACCAAGAGACCCAGTACTTC.

This clonotype occurred many times. The CDR3 DNA reads TGCAGCGTTTTTAACGTTGACCCGCAAGAGACCCAGTACTTC. It encodes CSVFNVDPQETQYF. The chain employs TRBV29-1 and TRBJ2-5; the D is unclear. The CDR3 runs to 14 residues. Germline V CDR1 and CDR2: SQVTM, ANQGSEA. Trimming removed 5 bases from V and 2 bases from J, with 15 bases in between.

This clonotype was seen a handful of times. The V and J genes are TRBV2 and TRBJ1-5; unclear D gene. Germline assignment: CDR1 SNHLY and CDR2 FYNNEI. V was clipped by 2 bases and J by 3 bases, with 8 bases between them. The CDR3 has 14 amino acids. CDR3: CASSEMGINQPQHF. Here the CDR3 DNA reads TGTGCCAGCAGTGAAATGGGAATCAATCAGCCCCAGCATTTT.

Ten or more counts support this clonotype. The V gene is TRBV5-1, the J gene TRBJ2-3; TRBD1 matches at 7 bases. Trimming took 3 bases from V and 2 from J; bases not matched to a gene: 6. This CDR3 spans 15 amino acids. Germline V gives CDR1 SGHRS, CDR2 YFSETQ. The CDR3 sequence: CASSSRDRLTDTQYF. The DNA of the CDR3 is TGCGCCAGCAGCTCCCGGGACAGACTCACAGATACGCAGTATTTT.

Many counts were recorded for this clonotype. J is TRBJ2-1 and V is TRBV20-1; 9 bases agree with TRBD1. The V and J ends lost 3 bases and 1 base, in that order; junction bases with no gene match: 1. This CDR3 comprises 14 residues. Germline-derived CDR1 and CDR2 are DFQATT and SNEGSKA (reference sequence). DNA for the CDR3: TGCAGTGCTAGGACAGGGGGATCCTACAATGAGCAGTTCTTC. Its translation: CSARTGGSYNEQFF.

This clonotype was picked up many times. V and J are TRBV29-1 and TRBJ2-5, with TRBD2 identical over 8 bases. Trimming at V came to 4 bases and at J to 5 bases, leaving 15 bases not matched to a gene. Germline CDR1 and CDR2: SQVTM and ANQGSEA. The CDR3 totals 16 residues. Here the CDR3 reads CSVVPGRATRGETQYF. CDR3 nucleotides: TGCAGCGTTGTACCCGGGAGGGCCACAAGGGGTGAGACCCAGTACTTC. Combining the CDR3 with reference TRBV29-1 and TRBJ2-5 gives the whole variable domain SAVISQKPSRDICQRGTSLTIQCQVDSQVTMMFWYRQQPGQSLTLIATANQGSEATYESGFVIDKFPISRPNLTFSTLTVSNMSPEDSSIYLCSVVPGRATRGETQYFGPGTRLLVL.

There are many counts of this clonotype. The chain uses TRBV7-2 and TRBJ1-4; D is ambiguous. The germline V gene encodes CDR1 SGHTA and CDR2 FQGNSA. Trimming left V 4 bases short and J 8 bases short, with 8 bases between. CDR3 length: 12 residues. CDR3 residues: CASSWVGEKLFF. CDR3 DNA sequence: TGTGCCAGCAGCTGGGTGGGCGAAAAACTGTTTTTT.

This clonotype was picked up many times. J is TRBJ2-3 and V is TRBV6-5; D assignment may be TRBD1 or TRBD2 (6 bases each). CDR3 length: 15 amino acids. The V and J ends lost 0 bases and 5 bases respectively, with 12 bases between them. The V gene's germline CDR1 is MNHEY and CDR2 SVGAGI. This CDR3 is CASSYSWGAEDTQYF. CDR3 in DNA: TGTGCCAGCAGTTACTCGTGGGGGGCTGAAGATACGCAGTATTTT.

This clonotype was counted many times. V gene TRBV24-1 combines with J gene TRBJ2-1, with D maybe TRBD2 (5 bases). This CDR3 comprises 15 residues. Germline CDR1 and CDR2: KGHDR and SFDVKD. Trimming left V 4 bases short and J 5 bases short, with 14 bases between. The CDR3 DNA reads TGTGCCACCAGTGAGCGGGCTAGCCCCAACAATGAGCAGTTCTTC. It is translated as CATSERASPNNEQFF.

This clonotype was detected many times. The chain links TRBV11-3 to TRBJ1-2, with D possibly TRBD1 on 6 matching bases. V was pared by 2 bases and J by 2 bases, with 9 bases between. Germline V gives CDR1 SGHNT, CDR2 YENEEA. The CDR3 is 14 amino acids. CDR3 in amino acids: CASSLSQGNYGYTF. CDR3 bases: TGTGCCAGCAGCTTATCGCAGGGGAACTATGGCTACACCTTC.

This clonotype has a handful of counts. The chain joins TRBV13 to TRBJ1-1; TRBD1 is a possible D gene (5 bases). The CDR3 totals 14 residues. CDR1 is PRHDT and CDR2 is FYEKMQ in the germline V gene (reference sequence). V lost 4 bases and J 6 bases, leaving 15 bases between the germline ends. In DNA form, the CDR3 reads TGTGCCAGCAGCTCCGTATTGGGGCGGGCTGAAGCTTTCTTT. As protein: CASSSVLGRAEAFF.

This clonotype was detected many times. This chain links TRBV29-1 with TRBJ2-1; no definite D call. Germline-derived CDR1 and CDR2 are SQVTM and ANQGSEA. Between the trimmed V and J ends, which lost 5 bases and 0 bases, there was a span of 14 bases. The CDR3 loop spans 15 amino acids. The CDR3 DNA reads TGCAGCGTTATTCCCTCACCGAGCTCCTACAATGAGCAGTTCTTC. Translation: CSVIPSPSSYNEQFF.

This clonotype was seen repeatedly, ten times or more. The genes are TRBV3-1 and TRBJ2-1; D may be TRBD2 (5 bases). CDR3 length equals 15 residues. With 4 bases removed from V and 0 bases from J, the gap between germline ends came to 10 bases. Germline lookup yields CDR1 LGHDT and CDR2 YNNKEL (reference sequence). For the CDR3, the DNA is TGTGCCAGCAGCCTGGCGGGCACCTCCTACAATGAGCAGTTCTTC. The encoded protein is CASSLAGTSYNEQFF.

Points on this clonotype: One base away lies a much larger clone, so this may be a sequencing read error. This sequence joins TRBV5-5 and TRBJ1-1, with a possible D match to TRBD1 (6 bases). CDR3 length: 16 amino acids. Trimming removed 7 bases at V and 0 bases at J, with 19 bases between. Germline V lookup: CDR1 SGHKS, CDR2 YYEKEE (reference sequence). CDR3: CASGPHQGTMNTEAFF. CDR3 coding DNA: TGTGCCAGCGGCCCCCACCAGGGGACGATGAACACTGAAGCTTTCTTT.

This clonotype was seen many times. The chain is built from TRBV6-6 and TRBJ2-1; TRBD2 aligns across 10 bases. V was pared by 6 bases and J by 7 bases, with 12 bases of the junction left unmatched. The germline V gene encodes CDR1 MNHNY and CDR2 SVGAGI (reference sequence). CDR3 length: 16 residues. CDR3 nucleotides: TGTGCCAGCAGACTCGATCCGGGACTAGCGAGGAATGAGCAGTTCTTC. This codes for CASRLDPGLARNEQFF.

At least ten counts were recorded for this clonotype. The genes are TRBV20-1 and TRBJ2-7; TRBD2 agrees at 7 bases. With 3 bases clipped from V and 0 bases from J, the junction kept 5 bases outside the gene matches. Germline lookup yields CDR1 DFQATT and CDR2 SNEGSKA (reference sequence). The CDR3 has 14 residues. The CDR3 DNA is TGCAGTGCTAGTTATACTAGCGCCTCCTACGAGCAGTACTTC. Encoded protein: CSASYTSASYEQYF.

There are many counts of this clonotype. The V call is TRBV29-1, the J call TRBJ2-5; D unclear. This CDR3 has 11 amino acids. V shed 5 bases and J shed 1 base, with 5 bases lying between them. Looked up from germline, CDR1 is SQVTM and CDR2 is ANQGSEA. This chain's CDR3 is CSVNLQETQYF. CDR3 coding DNA: TGCAGCGTTAACCTCCAAGAGACCCAGTACTTC.

This clonotype was seen ten or more times. The rearrangement links TRBV9 to TRBJ2-1; either TRBD1 or TRBD2 may fit D (5 bases each). Between the trimmed V and J ends, which lost 2 bases and 8 bases, there was a span of 8 bases. Germline V gives CDR1 SGDLS, CDR2 YYNGEE. The length of the CDR3 is 12 residues. DNA of the CDR3: TGTGCCAGCAGCGTGTGGGACGATGAGCAGTTCTTC. Translated: CASSVWDDEQFF.

This clonotype has only a few counts. V and J are TRBV2 and TRBJ2-1; D gene unclear. Germline lookup yields CDR1 SNHLY and CDR2 FYNNEI. The CDR3 runs 13 residues. V lost 2 bases to trimming and J lost 6 bases, with 8 bases between them. The CDR3 DNA reads TGTGCCAGCAGTGAATATGTTACCAATGAGCAGTTCTTC. Translated, it gives CASSEYVTNEQFF.

About this clonotype itself: One junction end does not reproduce the germline sequence, and a read error may be involved. This chain joins TRBV12-3 or TRBV12-4 and TRBJ2-2; D might be TRBD2 (7 bases). The CDR3 contains 11 residues. The chain's CDR3 is CASMDTGGLSF. Here the CDR3 DNA reads TGTGCCAGCATGGACACCGGGGGGCTGTCTTTT.

This clonotype showed up many times. The chain carries TRBV27 and TRBJ1-1, with 12 bases matching TRBD1. The germline V gene has CDR1 MNHEY and CDR2 SMNVEV (reference sequence). The V segment lost 2 bases and the J segment 10 bases; nucleotides outside the gene matches: 5. CDR3 length: 14 amino acids. The CDR3 bases are TGTGCCAGCAGTTTAGGGGGACAGGGGGCGCGAGCTTTCTTT. Amino acids: CASSLGGQGARAFF.

Notes on this clonotype: An end of the junction does not agree with germline; a read error may underlie this. The chain couples TRBV6-5 to TRBJ2-1; tentative D call: TRBD2 (5 bases). Germline assignment: CDR1 MNHEY and CDR2 SVGAGI. The CDR3 extends over 15 amino acids. The CDR3 DNA follows: TGCGCCAGCAGTTTGGGCAGCGGAACACTCAATGAGCAGTTCTTC. Translated, it gives CASSLGSGTLNEQFF.

With respect to this clonotype: Since a much larger clone is just one base distant, this may be a read error. This sequence joins TRBV7-8 and TRBJ2-4; 8 positions match TRBD2. The CDR3 contains 15 residues. Looked up from germline, CDR1 is SGHVS and CDR2 is FQNEAQ. Trimming took 4 bases from V and 3 from J; bases not matched to a gene: 5. The CDR3 reads CASSSRTSGKNIQYF. The DNA for the CDR3 is TGTGCCAGCAGCTCACGTACTAGCGGCAAAAACATTCAGTACTTC.

Written as DNA, the CDR3 is TGCGCCAGCAGCGCCAGGGTTGGGGAGCAGTACTTC. Residues: CASSARVGEQYF. This chain uses TRBV5-1 with TRBJ2-7; D is possibly TRBD1 (5 bases). Germline V CDR1 and CDR2: SGHRS, YFSETQ. The CDR3 extends over 12 amino acids. V was clipped by 4 bases and J by 7 bases, with 12 bases between them.

For this clonotype: The conserved final phenylalanine or tryptophan is absent from the CDR3, which likely points to a read error. The chain carries TRBV30 and TRBJ1-2, with TRBD1 matching 7 bases. Germline V CDR1 and CDR2: GTSNPN, SVGIG (reference sequence). V was pared by 1 base and J by 4 bases, with 9 bases of the junction left unmatched. CDR3 length: 15 residues. In DNA, the CDR3 is TGTGCCTGGAGTGGGGACAGCCCGGGGGCCTATGGCTACACCCTC. Its protein is CAWSGDSPGAYGYTL.

At least ten counts were recorded for this clonotype. This chain links TRBV20-1 with TRBJ1-2; D uncertain. CDR3 length: 12 residues. V lost 6 bases, J lost 6 bases, and 14 bases lay in between. CDR1 is DFQATT and CDR2 is SNEGSKA in the germline V gene (reference sequence). This CDR3 is CSARSGSDGYTF. The CDR3 DNA is TGCAGTGCCAGATCGGGCTCAGATGGCTACACCTTC.

As concerns this clonotype: A much more abundant neighbour one base away suggests this may be a read error. V usage is TRBV5-6 and J usage is TRBJ1-2, with 7 bases lining up with TRBD1. The germline CDR1 and CDR2 sequences are SGHDT and YYEEEE. The CDR3 covers 14 residues. The CDR3, as DNA: TGTGCCAGCAGCGGGGACAGTCCTAACTATGGCTGCACCTTC. It translates to CASSGDSPNYGCTF.